A single TCR beta chain is shown here with its context. What it binds is not known. Some clones are missing from TCRdb's copy, which holds only in-frame ones; the method was immunoSEQ multiplex PCR. This sample has 45,000 to 60,000 clones; roughly 93% occur once, and the top ten carry roughly 3%. The sample is drawn from a study of T cell therapy after organ transplantation. The CDR3 sequence is 15 residues long. The V end lost 0 bases, the J end lost 4 bases, and 9 bases lay between the germline ends. Looked up from germline, CDR1 is MRHNA and CDR2 is SNTAGT. Study-level findings and limits: CD8 clonality fold change after therapy inversely tracked pretherapy clonality. Minimal repertoire change after therapy followed marked pretherapy expansions in nonresponders.

The sequence was obtained from a human patient who had received a solid organ transplant and had CMV disease. The material sequenced was CD8+ T cells from blood, taken before autologous CMV-specific T cell therapy. J is TRBJ2-2 and V is TRBV6-4, with D possibly matching TRBD1 (6 bases). The CDR3 bases are TGTGCCAGCAGTGACTCCGTAGGGGGCACCGGGGAGCTGTTTTTT. Residues: CASSDSVGGTGELFF.